These 17 T cell receptor beta chains came from one sample sequenced in a study of cytomegalovirus exposure and HLA in healthy donors. PCR used 60 Vbeta primers and 13 Jbeta primers. Assay: immunoSEQ multiplex PCR; the TCRdb copy retains only in-frame clones and omits some. The sample carries roughly 200,000 clones, 70% to 85% recorded once. The sample was PBMCs. These receptors came from a woman aged 55-69 years in good health and CMV-seropositive.

DNA of the CDR3: TGTGCCAGCTCATCGGGACAGGGCTACACTGAAGCTTTCTTT. Translation: CASSSGQGYTEAFF. The chain joins TRBV18 to TRBJ1-1; 9 positions agree with TRBD1. Trimming cost V 5 bases and J 3 bases; bases outside gene matches: 4. The germline gives CDR1 KGHSH, CDR2 LQKENI. This CDR3 is built from 14 residues.

The chain combines TRBV7-2 with TRBJ2-7; D possibly corresponds to TRBD2 (7 bases). Germline CDR1 and CDR2: SGHTA and FQGNSA. V lost 3 bases to trimming and J lost 6 bases, with 21 bases between them. This CDR3 contains 16 residues. The CDR3 coding sequence is TGTGCCAGCAGCTTGGGGAGGGGGATTCGGCCGGCCGAGCAGTACTTC. This codes for CASSLGRGIRPAEQYF.

The V call is TRBV2, the J call TRBJ1-2; 9 nucleotides agree with TRBD1. In germline, CDR1 is SNHLY, CDR2 FYNNEI. CDR3 length: 15 residues. V lost 6 bases to trimming and J lost 8 bases; unmatched junction nucleotides: 13. This chain's CDR3 is CASREERGQGSGYTF. CDR3 coding DNA: TGTGCCAGCAGAGAGGAAAGGGGACAGGGTAGCGGCTACACCTTC.

V and J are TRBV28 and TRBJ1-2, with 8 bases lining up with TRBD1. The trim removed 4 bases at V and 5 bases at J, leaving 9 bases unmatched. The CDR3 length is 15 residues. Germline V gene lookup returns CDR1 MDHEN and CDR2 SYDVKM. CDR3 amino acids: CASSSADRAGYGYTF. The CDR3 DNA follows: TGTGCCAGCAGTTCGGCGGACAGGGCTGGATATGGCTACACCTTC.

The CDR3 DNA is TGTGCCAGCAGTCCCACTAGCGGGATCACAGATACGCAGTATTTT. Amino acids: CASSPTSGITDTQYF. This chain uses TRBV28 with TRBJ2-3; TRBD2 matches 10 bases. V dropped 5 bases and J dropped 2; count of bases not matched to a gene: 4. Looked up from germline, CDR1 is MDHEN and CDR2 is SYDVKM. CDR3 size: 15 residues.

V is TRBV5-4 and J is TRBJ2-1; 9 nucleotides line up with TRBD2. The length of the CDR3 is 16 residues. The V gene's germline CDR1 is SGHNT and CDR2 YYREEE (reference sequence). The V gene end was trimmed by 5 bases and the J gene end by 4 bases; junction bases not matched to a gene: 10. The CDR3 protein is CASRSSSGVVYNEQFF. CDR3 DNA sequence: TGTGCCAGCAGGTCTTCTAGCGGGGTAGTGTACAATGAGCAGTTCTTC.

This chain links TRBV18 with TRBJ2-3; TRBD2 matches 8 bases. CDR1 and CDR2 (germline): KGHSH, LQKENI. J gave up 4 bases and V 0 bases, and 3 bases lay outside the gene matches. The CDR3 sequence is 15 residues long. The CDR3 region is CASSPPRTSPDTQYF. The CDR3 coding sequence is TGTGCCAGCTCACCACCACGGACTAGCCCAGATACGCAGTATTTT.

With regard to this clone: Germline is not matched at one junction end, which may reflect a read error. Distinct nucleotide sequences in the sample also encode this CDR3. This chain uses TRBV6-1 with TRBJ1-5; the D gene is possibly TRBD1 (5 bases). The CDR3 is 16 amino acids. CDR1 and CDR2 (germline): MNHNS, SASEGT. The CDR3 spells CASSEAQDIRHQPQHF. DNA of the CDR3: TGCGCCAGCAGTGAAGCGCAGGACATTAGGCATCAGCCCCAGCATTTT.

This clone was seen more than once but under ten times. This rearrangement joins TRBV29-1 to TRBJ2-3; a weak D match, TRBD1 (5 bases). Trimming took 4 bases from V and 2 from J, leaving 16 bases between them. Germline loops: CDR1 SQVTM, CDR2 ANQGSEA. The CDR3 extends over 15 amino acids. CDR3 DNA sequence: TGCAGCGTTGGGGGCCAGGTAGGGGACACAGATACGCAGTATTTT. Amino acids: CSVGGQVGDTDTQYF.

The chain recombines TRBV19 with TRBJ1-1, with D unresolved. The V gene lost 3 bases and the J gene lost 3 bases, with 11 bases spanning the gap. Germline lookup yields CDR1 LNHDA and CDR2 SQIVND (reference sequence). The CDR3 extends over 14 amino acids. Written as DNA, the CDR3 is TGTGCCAGTAGTATTGAATGGGCGTACACTGAAGCTTTCTTT. Protein sequence: CASSIEWAYTEAFF.

The J gene is TRBJ1-6, the V gene TRBV5-4, with unresolved D. This CDR3 is 17 amino acids long. Trimming pared 4 bases from V and 0 bases from J, leaving 14 bases between. The germline V gene has CDR1 SGHNT and CDR2 YYREEE (reference sequence). In nucleotides, the CDR3 is TGTGCCAGCAGCGGACGGCTCCGGGGCTCCTATAATTCACCCCTCCACTTT. This gives the protein CASSGRLRGSYNSPLHF.

The V and J genes are TRBV21-1 and TRBJ1-1; TRBD1, the table's D call, was not compared with the DNA. TRBV21-1 is annotated as a pseudogene. The CDR3 is 15 amino acids. CDR3 protein: CASSKASLGQGAAFF. As DNA, the CDR3 is TGTGCCAGCAGCAAAGCCTCCTTAGGACAGGGAGCCGCTTTCTTT.

This chain connects TRBV30 to TRBJ1-2; 7 bases map to TRBD1. Looked up from germline, CDR1 is GTSNPN and CDR2 is SVGIG (reference sequence). V lost 4 bases, J lost 2 bases, and 7 bases stayed unmatched. This CDR3 region has 14 residues. The CDR3 bases are TGTGCCTGGATCGGGACAGATATCAACTATGGCTACACCTTC. This sequence encodes CAWIGTDINYGYTF.

The V gene is TRBV2, the J gene TRBJ2-7; TRBD1 agrees at 8 bases. This CDR3 region has 15 residues. The ends lost 7 bases at V and 3 bases at J; junction bases unmatched: 11. Germline V gives CDR1 SNHLY, CDR2 FYNNEI. The CDR3 DNA sequence: TGTGCCAGCAAACATACAGGGGGAGAATTCTACGAGCAGTACTTC. Translation: CASKHTGGEFYEQYF.

The CDR3 DNA follows: TGTGCCAGCGCAGGGCAGGGGGCTGGAACTAATGAAAAACTGTTTTTT. As protein: CASAGQGAGTNEKLFF. The rearrangement uses TRBV7-9 and TRBJ1-4, with 8 positions matching TRBD1. Germline trimming cut 8 bases from V and 1 base from J; bases unmatched to any gene: 9. Germline V CDR1 and CDR2: SEHNR, FQNEAQ (reference sequence). The CDR3 has 16 amino acids.

CDR3 region: CAIRGGARTDTQYF. The CDR3, as DNA: TGTGCCATCCGGGGCGGGGCCCGCACAGATACGCAGTATTTT. J is TRBJ2-3 and V is TRBV10-3, with a weak D call TRBD2 (6 bases). The germline gives CDR1 ENHRY, CDR2 SYGVKD. The V end was cut by 8 bases, the J end by 1 base, with 13 bases between. The CDR3 runs to 14 residues.

This chain joins TRBV28 and TRBJ2-3, with 10 positions matching TRBD2. V was clipped by 6 bases and J by 9 bases; unmatched bases: 12. CDR3 length equals 15 residues. Germline CDR1 is MDHEN and CDR2 is SYDVKM. CDR3 nucleotides: TGTGCCAGCAGACAAGAGCGGGGGGGCCCGTGGACGCAGTATTTT. The encoded protein is CASRQERGGPWTQYF.